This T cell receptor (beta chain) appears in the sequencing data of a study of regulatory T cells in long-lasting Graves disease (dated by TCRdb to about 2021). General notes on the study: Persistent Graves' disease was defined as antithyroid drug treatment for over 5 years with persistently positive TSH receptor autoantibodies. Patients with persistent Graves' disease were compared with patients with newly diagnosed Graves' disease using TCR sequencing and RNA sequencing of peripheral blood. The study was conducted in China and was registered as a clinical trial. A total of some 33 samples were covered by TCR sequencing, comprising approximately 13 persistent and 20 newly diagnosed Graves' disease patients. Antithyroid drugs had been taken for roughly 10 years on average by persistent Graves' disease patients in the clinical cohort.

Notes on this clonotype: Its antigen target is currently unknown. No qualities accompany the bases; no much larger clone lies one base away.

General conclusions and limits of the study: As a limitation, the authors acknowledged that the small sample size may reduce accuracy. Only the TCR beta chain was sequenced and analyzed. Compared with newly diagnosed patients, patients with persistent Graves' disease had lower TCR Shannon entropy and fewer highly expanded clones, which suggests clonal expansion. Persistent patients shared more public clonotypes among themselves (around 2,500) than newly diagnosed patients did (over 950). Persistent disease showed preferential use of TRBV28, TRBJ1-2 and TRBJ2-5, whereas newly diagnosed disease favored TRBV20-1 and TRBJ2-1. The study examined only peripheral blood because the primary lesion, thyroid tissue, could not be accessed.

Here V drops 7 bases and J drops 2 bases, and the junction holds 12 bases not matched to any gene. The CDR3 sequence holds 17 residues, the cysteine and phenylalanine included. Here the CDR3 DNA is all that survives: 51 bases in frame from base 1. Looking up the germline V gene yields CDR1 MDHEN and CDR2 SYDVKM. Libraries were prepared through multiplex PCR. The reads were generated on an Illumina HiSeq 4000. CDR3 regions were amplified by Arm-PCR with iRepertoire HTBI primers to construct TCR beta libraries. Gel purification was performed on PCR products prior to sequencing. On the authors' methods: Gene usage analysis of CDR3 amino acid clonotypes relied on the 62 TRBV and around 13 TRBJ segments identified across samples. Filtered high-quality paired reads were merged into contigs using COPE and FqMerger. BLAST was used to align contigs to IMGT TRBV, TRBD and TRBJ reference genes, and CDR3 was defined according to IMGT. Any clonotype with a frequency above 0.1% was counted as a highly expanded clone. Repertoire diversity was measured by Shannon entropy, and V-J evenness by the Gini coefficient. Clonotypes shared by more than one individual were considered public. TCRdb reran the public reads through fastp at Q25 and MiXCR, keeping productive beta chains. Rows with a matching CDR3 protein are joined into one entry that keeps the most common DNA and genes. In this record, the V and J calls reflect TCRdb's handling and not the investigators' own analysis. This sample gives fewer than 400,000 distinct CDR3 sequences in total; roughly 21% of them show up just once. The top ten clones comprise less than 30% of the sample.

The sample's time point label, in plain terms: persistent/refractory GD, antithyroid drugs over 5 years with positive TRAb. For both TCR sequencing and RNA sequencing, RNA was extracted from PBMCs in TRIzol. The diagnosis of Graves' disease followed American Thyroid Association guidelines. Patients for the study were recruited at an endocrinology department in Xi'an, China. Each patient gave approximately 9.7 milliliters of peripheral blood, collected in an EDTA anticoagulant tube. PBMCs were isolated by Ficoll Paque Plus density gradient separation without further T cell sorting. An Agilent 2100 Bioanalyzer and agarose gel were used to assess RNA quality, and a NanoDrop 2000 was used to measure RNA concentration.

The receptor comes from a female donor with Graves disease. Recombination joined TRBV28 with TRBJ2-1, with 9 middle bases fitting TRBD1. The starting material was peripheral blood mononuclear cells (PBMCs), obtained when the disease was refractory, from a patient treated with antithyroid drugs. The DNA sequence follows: TGTGCCAGCAAAGAGATCGCGGGACAGGGTACCTACAATGAGCAGTTCTTC. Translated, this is CASKEIAGQGTYNEQFF.